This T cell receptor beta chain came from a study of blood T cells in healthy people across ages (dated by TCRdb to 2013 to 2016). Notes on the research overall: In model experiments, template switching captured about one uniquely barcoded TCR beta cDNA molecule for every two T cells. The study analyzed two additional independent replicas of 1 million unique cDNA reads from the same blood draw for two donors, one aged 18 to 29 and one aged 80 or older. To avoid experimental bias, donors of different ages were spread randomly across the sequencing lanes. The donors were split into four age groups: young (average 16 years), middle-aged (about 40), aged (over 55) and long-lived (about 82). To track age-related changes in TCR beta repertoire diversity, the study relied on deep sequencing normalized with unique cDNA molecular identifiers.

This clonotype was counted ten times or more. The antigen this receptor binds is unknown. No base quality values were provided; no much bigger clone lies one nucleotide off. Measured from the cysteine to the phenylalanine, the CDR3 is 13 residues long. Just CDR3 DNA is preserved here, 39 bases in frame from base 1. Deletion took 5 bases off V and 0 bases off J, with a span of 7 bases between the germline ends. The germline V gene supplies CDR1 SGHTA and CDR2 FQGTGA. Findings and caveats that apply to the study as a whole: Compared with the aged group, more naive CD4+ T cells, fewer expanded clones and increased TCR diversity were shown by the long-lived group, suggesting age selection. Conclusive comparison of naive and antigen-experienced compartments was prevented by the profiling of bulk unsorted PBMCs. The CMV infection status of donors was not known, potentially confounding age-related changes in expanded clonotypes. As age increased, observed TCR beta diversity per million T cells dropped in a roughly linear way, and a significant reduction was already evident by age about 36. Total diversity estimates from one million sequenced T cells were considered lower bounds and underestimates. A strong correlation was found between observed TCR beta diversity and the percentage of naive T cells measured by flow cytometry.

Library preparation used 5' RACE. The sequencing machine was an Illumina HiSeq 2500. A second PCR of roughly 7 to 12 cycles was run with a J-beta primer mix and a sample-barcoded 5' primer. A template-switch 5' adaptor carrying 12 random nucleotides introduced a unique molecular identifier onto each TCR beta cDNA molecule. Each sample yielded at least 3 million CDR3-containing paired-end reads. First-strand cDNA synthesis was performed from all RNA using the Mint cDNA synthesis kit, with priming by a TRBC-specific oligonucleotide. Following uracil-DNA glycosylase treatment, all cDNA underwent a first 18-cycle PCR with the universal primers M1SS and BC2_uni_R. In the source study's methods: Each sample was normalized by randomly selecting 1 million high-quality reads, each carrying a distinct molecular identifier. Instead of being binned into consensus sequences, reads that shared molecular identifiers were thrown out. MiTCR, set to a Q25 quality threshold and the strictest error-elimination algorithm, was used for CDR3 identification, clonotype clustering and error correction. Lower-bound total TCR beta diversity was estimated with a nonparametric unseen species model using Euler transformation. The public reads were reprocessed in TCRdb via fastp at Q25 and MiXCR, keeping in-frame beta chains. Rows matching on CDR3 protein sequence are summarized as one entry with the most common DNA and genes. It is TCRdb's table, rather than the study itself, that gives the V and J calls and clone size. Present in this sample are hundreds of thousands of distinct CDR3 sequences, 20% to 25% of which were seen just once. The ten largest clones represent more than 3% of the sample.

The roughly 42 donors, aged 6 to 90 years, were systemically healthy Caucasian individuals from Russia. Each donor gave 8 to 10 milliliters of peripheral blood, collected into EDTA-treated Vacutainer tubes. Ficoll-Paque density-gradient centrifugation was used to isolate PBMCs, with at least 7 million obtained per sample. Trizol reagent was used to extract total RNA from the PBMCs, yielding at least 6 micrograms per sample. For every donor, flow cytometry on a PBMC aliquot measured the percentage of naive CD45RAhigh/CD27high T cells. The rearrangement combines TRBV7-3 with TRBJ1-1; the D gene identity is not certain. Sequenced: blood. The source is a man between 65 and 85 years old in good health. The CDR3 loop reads CASSSGMNTEAFF. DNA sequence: TGTGCCAGCAGCAGTGGGATGAACACTGAAGCTTTCTTT. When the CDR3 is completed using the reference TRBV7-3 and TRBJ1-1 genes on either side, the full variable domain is GAGVSQTPSNKVTEKGKYVELRCDPISGHTALYWYRQSLGQGPEFLIYFQGTGAADDSGLPNDRFFAVRPEGSVSTLKIQRTERGDSAVYLCASSSGMNTEAFFGQGTRLTVV.